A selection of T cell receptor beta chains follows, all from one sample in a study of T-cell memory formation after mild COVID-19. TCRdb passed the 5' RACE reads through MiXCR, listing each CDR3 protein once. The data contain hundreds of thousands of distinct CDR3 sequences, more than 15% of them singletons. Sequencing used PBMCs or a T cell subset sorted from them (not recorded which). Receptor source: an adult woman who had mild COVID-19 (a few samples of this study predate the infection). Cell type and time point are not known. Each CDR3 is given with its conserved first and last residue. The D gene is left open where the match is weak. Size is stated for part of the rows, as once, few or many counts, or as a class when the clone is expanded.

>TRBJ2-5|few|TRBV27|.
CASSLVLGSQETQYF
TGTGCCAGCAGTTTAGTACTCGGCAGCCAAGAGACCCAGTACTTC
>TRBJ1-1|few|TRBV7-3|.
CASSAQVGTEAFF
TGTGCCAGCAGCGCACAGGTCGGGACTGAAGCTTTCTTT
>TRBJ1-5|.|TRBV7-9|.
CASSLGHDNQPQHF
TGTGCCAGCAGCTTGGGACACGACAATCAGCCCCAGCATTTT
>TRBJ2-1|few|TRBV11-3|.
CASSLKGGAYNEQFF
TGTGCCAGCAGCTTAAAGGGGGGGGCCTACAATGAGCAGTTCTTC
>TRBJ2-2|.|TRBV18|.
CASKTGTTGELFF
TGTGCCAGCAAAACAGGAACCACCGGGGAGCTGTTTTTT
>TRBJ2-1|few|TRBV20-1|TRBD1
CSAIDRGRSYNEQFF
TGCAGTGCTATTGACAGGGGTAGGTCCTACAATGAGCAGTTCTTC
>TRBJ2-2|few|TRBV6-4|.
CASSVNRAGELFF
TGTGCCAGCAGTGTTAACAGGGCCGGGGAGCTGTTTTTT
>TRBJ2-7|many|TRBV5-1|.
CASSLDSEQYF
TGTGCCAGCAGCCTGGACTCCGAGCAGTACTTC
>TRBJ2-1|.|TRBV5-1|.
CASTLLGHDEQFF
TGCGCCAGCACTTTGTTGGGGCACGATGAGCAGTTCTTC
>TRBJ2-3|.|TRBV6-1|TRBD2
CASSEPLYGGALTDTQYF
TGTGCCAGCAGTGAACCTCTGTACGGGGGGGCCCTCACAGATACGCAGTATTTT
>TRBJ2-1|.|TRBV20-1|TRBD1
CSATVGQGDNEQFF
TGCAGTGCCACGGTGGGGCAGGGGGACAATGAGCAGTTCTTC
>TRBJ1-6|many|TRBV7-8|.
CASSLAMGLNSPLHF
TGTGCCAGCAGCTTAGCTATGGGGCTCAATTCACCCCTCCACTTT
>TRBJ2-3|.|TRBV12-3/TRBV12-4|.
CASNGGEWDTQYF
TGTGCCAGCAACGGGGGCGAATGGGATACGCAGTATTTT
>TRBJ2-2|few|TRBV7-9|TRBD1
CASPGQGANTGELFF
TGTGCCAGCCCTGGGCAGGGGGCGAACACCGGGGAGCTGTTTTTT
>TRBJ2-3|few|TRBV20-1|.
CSARVLRGTATDTQYF
TGCAGTGCTAGGGTCCTAAGGGGAACAGCCACAGATACGCAGTATTTT
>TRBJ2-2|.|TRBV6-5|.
CASSYGAGAVGELFF
TGTGCCAGCAGTTATGGGGCGGGGGCGGTCGGGGAGCTGTTTTTT
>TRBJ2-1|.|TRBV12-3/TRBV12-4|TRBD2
CASRLLAGVSNEQFF
TGTGCCAGCAGATTACTAGCGGGAGTGTCAAATGAGCAGTTCTTC
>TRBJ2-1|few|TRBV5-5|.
CASSLGPTTGSSYNEQFF
TGTGCCAGCAGCTTGGGGCCGACAACAGGGAGTTCCTACAATGAGCAGTTCTTC
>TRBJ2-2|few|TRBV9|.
CASSFQTRSNTGELFF
TGTGCCAGCAGCTTCCAGACTAGGTCGAACACCGGGGAGCTGTTTTTT
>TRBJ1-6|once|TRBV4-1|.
CASSQVFRDESPLHF
TGCGCCAGCAGCCAAGTATTCAGGGATGAATCACCCCTCCACTTT